This T cell receptor beta chain derives from a study of blood T cells in healthy people across ages. Study-level points and caveats: It was held that diversity estimates obtained from one million T cells represented underestimates.

Each sample yielded at least 6 million isolated PBMCs. The CDR3 totals 18 residues. Germline loops: CDR1 DFQATT, CDR2 SNEGSKA (reference sequence). J lost 0 bases, V lost 0 bases, and 9 bases had no gene match. A J-beta primer mix and a sample-barcoded 5' primer were used in a second PCR of about 6 to 12 cycles. TCRdb itself ran the 5' RACE reads through MiXCR, one entry per CDR3 protein. The table has fewer than 1,000,000 distinct CDR3 sequences, 44% seen once; the top ten hold about 19%. This clonotype turned up a few times. What it binds is unknown. The chain combines TRBV20-1 with TRBJ2-5; TRBD2 aligns across 11 bases. The receptor comes from a man aged 60 to 75 in good health. Sequencing input: blood. CDR3 protein: CSARDWLAGGRYQETQYF. The CDR3 DNA follows: TGCAGTGCTAGAGATTGGCTAGCGGGGGGCCGGTACCAAGAGACCCAGTACTTC.